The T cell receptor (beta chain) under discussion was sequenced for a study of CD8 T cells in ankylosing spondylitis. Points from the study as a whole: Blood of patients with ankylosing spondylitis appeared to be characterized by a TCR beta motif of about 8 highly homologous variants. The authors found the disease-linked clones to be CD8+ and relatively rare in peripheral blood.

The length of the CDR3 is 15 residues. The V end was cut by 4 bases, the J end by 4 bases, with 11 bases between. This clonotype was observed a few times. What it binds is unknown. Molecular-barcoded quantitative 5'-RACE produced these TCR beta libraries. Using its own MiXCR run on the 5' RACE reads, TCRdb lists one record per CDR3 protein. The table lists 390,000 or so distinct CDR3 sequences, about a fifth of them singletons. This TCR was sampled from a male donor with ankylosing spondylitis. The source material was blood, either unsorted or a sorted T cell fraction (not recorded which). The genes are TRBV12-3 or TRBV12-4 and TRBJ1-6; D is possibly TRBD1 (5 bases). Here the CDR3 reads CASSSGTGYNSPLHF. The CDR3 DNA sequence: TGTGCCAGCAGTTCGGGGACGGGATATAATTCACCCCTCCACTTT.